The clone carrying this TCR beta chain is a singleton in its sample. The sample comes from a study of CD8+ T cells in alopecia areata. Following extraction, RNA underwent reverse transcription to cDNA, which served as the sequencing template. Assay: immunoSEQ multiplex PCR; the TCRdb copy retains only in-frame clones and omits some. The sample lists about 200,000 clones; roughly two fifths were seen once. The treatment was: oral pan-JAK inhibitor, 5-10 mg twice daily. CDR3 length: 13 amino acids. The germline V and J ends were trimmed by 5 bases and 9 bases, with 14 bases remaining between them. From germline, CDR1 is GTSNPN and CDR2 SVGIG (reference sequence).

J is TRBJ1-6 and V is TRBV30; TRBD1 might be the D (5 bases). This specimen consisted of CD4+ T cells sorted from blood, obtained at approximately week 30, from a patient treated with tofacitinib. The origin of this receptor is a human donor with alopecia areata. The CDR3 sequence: CAWGPLRVSPLHF. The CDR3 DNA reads TGTGCCTGGGGACCACTCAGGGTTTCACCCCTCCACTTT. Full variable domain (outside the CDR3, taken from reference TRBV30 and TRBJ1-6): SQTIHQWPATLVQPVGSPLSLECTVEGTSNPNLYWYRQAAGRGLQLLFYSVGIGQISSEVPQNLSASRPQDRQFILSSKKLLLSDSGFYLCAWGPLRVSPLHFGNGTRLTVT.